These 14 T cell receptor beta chains share one sample of origin, sequenced in a study of shared clonotypes between healthy human individuals. Sequencing was performed with immunoSEQ multiplex PCR; in TCRdb, only in-frame clones are kept and a portion is missing. The data show over a million clones, approximately 80% seen once. The sample taken for sequencing was memory CD4+ T cells from PBMCs. Subset defined: CD45RA-negative fraction. The receptors were gathered from a man between 18 and 35 years old in good health. Some clones in this sample may be carry-over from other donors' samples.

This sequence joins TRBV5-1 and TRBJ2-1; D uncertain. Germline V CDR1 and CDR2: SGHRS, YFSETQ. This CDR3 comprises 15 residues. V lost 0 bases, J lost 4 bases, and 11 bases lay in between. The CDR3: CASSLAATKYNEQFF. The CDR3 nucleotides are TGCGCCAGCAGCTTGGCGGCGACAAAATACAATGAGCAGTTCTTC.

The chain recombines TRBV2 with TRBJ2-7; 8 nucleotides line up with TRBD2. The CDR3 covers 15 residues. The germline CDR1 and CDR2 sequences are SNHLY and FYNNEI. Trimming removed 6 bases from V and 2 bases from J; junction bases left unmatched: 9. CDR3 nucleotide sequence: TGTGCCAGCAGCAAACAGGCGGGAGGAACCTACGAGCAGTACTTC. It is translated as CASSKQAGGTYEQYF.

J is TRBJ2-1 and V is TRBV2; TRBD1 might be the D (7 bases). Looked up from germline, CDR1 is SNHLY and CDR2 is FYNNEI. Trimming pared 0 bases from V and 13 bases from J, leaving 10 bases between. There are 12 residues in the CDR3. Written as DNA, the CDR3 is TGTGCCAGCAGTGAAGCCAGGGGGGAACAGTTCTTC. Translation gives CASSEARGEQFF.

This clone was counted at least ten times. The chain employs TRBV6-1 and TRBJ1-2; tentatively, D is TRBD1 (5 bases). The V gene lost 4 bases and the J gene lost 7 bases, with 13 bases spanning the gap. The germline gives CDR1 MNHNS, CDR2 SASEGT. CDR3 length: 13 residues. This CDR3 reads CASSGGGGVGYTF. For the CDR3, the DNA is TGTGCCAGCAGTGGCGGGGGAGGGGTTGGCTACACCTTC.

The chain carries TRBV28 and TRBJ2-3; D gene ambiguous. V lost 2 bases to trimming and J lost 2 bases, with 11 bases between them. The CDR3 has 15 residues. CDR1 is MDHEN and CDR2 is SYDVKM in the germline V gene. CDR3 protein: CASSLGGSSTDTQYF. The CDR3, as DNA: TGTGCCAGCAGTTTAGGTGGCAGTTCCACAGATACGCAGTATTTT.

This clone has ten or more counts. The junction departs from germline at one end; a sequencing error may be responsible. The chain uses TRBV11-2 and TRBJ2-7; the D call may be TRBD1 or TRBD2 (6 bases each). CDR3 length equals 15 residues. Germline CDR1 SGHAT, CDR2 FQNNGV. CDR3 residues: CASSKGRPQGSVADF. CDR3 nucleotide sequence: TGTGCCAGCAGCAAAGGGCGTCCACAGGGCTCGGTAGCGGACTTC.

The V and J genes are TRBV7-9 and TRBJ2-1; D may be TRBD2 (6 bases). Per germline, CDR1 SEHNR and CDR2 FQNEAQ (reference sequence). The CDR3 totals 15 residues. V lost 7 bases to trimming and J lost 0 bases, with 13 bases between them. Here the CDR3 reads CASINAGSSYNEQFF. The CDR3 DNA sequence: TGTGCCAGCATCAACGCGGGAAGCTCCTACAATGAGCAGTTCTTC. The whole variable domain, remainder taken from reference TRBV7-9 and TRBJ2-1, is DTGVSQNPRHKITKRGQNVTFRCDPISEHNRLYWYRQTLGQGPEFLTYFQNEAQLEKSRLLSDRFSAERPKGSFSTLEIQRTEQGDSAMYLCASINAGSSYNEQFFGPGTRLTVL.

The chain uses TRBV19 and TRBJ1-1, with D possibly being TRBD1 (5 bases). The CDR3 totals 14 residues. Deletions cut 3 bases from V and 4 bases from J, with 12 bases between. From germline, CDR1 is LNHDA and CDR2 SQIVND (reference sequence). The CDR3 coding sequence is TGTGCCAGTAGTATTCCCAGGGTGGGCACTGAAGCTTTCTTT. This translates into CASSIPRVGTEAFF.

Only one count was recorded for this clone. The chain uses TRBV5-1 and TRBJ2-7; D remains unclear. Trimming left V 4 bases short and J 6 bases short, with 14 bases between. The CDR3 covers 13 residues. CDR1 SGHRS and CDR2 YFSETQ come from the germline V gene. The CDR3, as DNA: TGCGCCAGCAGCCCGGATGCCAACACCGAGCAGTACTTC. It codes for CASSPDANTEQYF.

Concerning this clone itself: The sample contains more than one DNA sequence encoding this CDR3. This chain joins TRBV27 and TRBJ1-2, with D possibly TRBD1 on 6 matching bases. Germline loops: CDR1 MNHEY, CDR2 SMNVEV (reference sequence). Trimming removed 2 bases at V and 2 bases at J, with 9 bases between. The CDR3 sequence is 14 residues long. The DNA of the CDR3 is TGTGCCAGCAGTTTAAAAGGACAGAACTATGGCTACACCTTC. Translated, it gives CASSLKGQNYGYTF.

This sequence joins TRBV5-4 and TRBJ1-1; D may be TRBD1 (6 bases). Looked up from germline, CDR1 is SGHNT and CDR2 is YYREEE (reference sequence). Trimming cost V 3 bases and J 10 bases, with 19 bases left between them. This CDR3 comprises 14 residues. CDR3 coding DNA: TGTGCCAGCAGCTGGTTCCGACAGGAGAAGGTAGCTTTCTTT. This encodes CASSWFRQEKVAFF.

This chain uses TRBV5-1 with TRBJ1-2; D is possibly TRBD1 (5 bases). This CDR3 region has 14 residues. The ends were cut back, 4 bases at V and 5 bases at J, with 15 bases in the middle. Looked up from germline, CDR1 is SGHRS and CDR2 is YFSETQ. CDR3 residues: CASSPDTGTYGYTF. The CDR3 coding sequence is TGCGCCAGCAGCCCAGATACAGGAACTTATGGCTACACCTTC.

V gene TRBV10-2 combines with J gene TRBJ2-5; D unclear. The V gene lost 8 bases and the J gene lost 2 bases, with 9 bases spanning the gap. This CDR3 comprises 12 residues. Per the germline V gene, CDR1 is WSHSY and CDR2 is SAAADI. Here the CDR3 DNA reads TGCGCCAGCTCGGACGTTCAAGAGACCCAGTACTTC. This translates into CASSDVQETQYF.

On this clone itself: This same CDR3 is encoded by further DNA sequences in the sample. The V and J genes are TRBV28 and TRBJ1-1; D might be TRBD1 (5 bases). CDR3 length equals 12 residues. Germline CDR1 MDHEN, CDR2 SYDVKM. The V and J ends lost 6 bases and 3 bases respectively, with 8 bases between them. The CDR3 nucleotides are TGTGCCAGCAGCGGGGGATACACTGAAGCTTTCTTT. Residues: CASSGGYTEAFF.